One sample yielded the 20 T cell receptor beta chains listed below, sequenced in a study of cytomegalovirus exposure and HLA in healthy donors. The PCR ran on 60 Vbeta and 13 Jbeta primers. Here immunoSEQ multiplex PCR was the method, and the copy in TCRdb shows in-frame clones only, minus some. The sample records approximately 110,000 clones, roughly 85% being singletons. Sequenced material: PBMCs. Receptor source: a woman aged 40 to 50 in good health and CMV-seronegative.

The rearrangement links TRBV5-1 to TRBJ2-5; D is unclear. V was trimmed by 1 base and J by 3 bases, leaving 10 bases between them. The CDR3 totals 14 residues. Germline V gene data show CDR1 as SGHRS and CDR2 as YFSETQ. This CDR3 is CASSLPPDKETQYF. The CDR3 nucleotides read TGCGCCAGCAGCTTGCCACCAGACAAAGAGACCCAGTACTTC.

The V call is TRBV5-1, the J call TRBJ1-2, with 9 bases fitting TRBD1. Germline V gives CDR1 SGHRS, CDR2 YFSETQ. This CDR3 contains 17 residues. J was trimmed by 2 bases and V by 0 bases; bases with no gene match: 8. In nucleotides, the CDR3 is TGCGCCAGCAGCTTGGAGGCCCGACAGGGGGGGAACTATGGCTACACCTTC. Protein sequence: CASSLEARQGGNYGYTF.

The J gene is TRBJ1-5, the V gene TRBV28, with no clear D. The length of the CDR3 is 12 residues. Deletions cut 7 bases from V and 3 bases from J, with 7 bases between. Germline V gene data show CDR1 as MDHEN and CDR2 as SYDVKM. The CDR3 is CASTGPNQPQHF. In nucleotides, the CDR3 is TGTGCCAGCACAGGCCCCAATCAGCCCCAGCATTTT.

The V and J genes are TRBV7-2 and TRBJ1-5, with no clear D. Germline loops: CDR1 SGHTA, CDR2 FQGNSA. The V end was cut by 0 bases, the J end by 4 bases, with 7 bases between. CDR3 size: 14 residues. The CDR3 nucleotides read TGTGCCAGCAGCTTAGCGCGCGTTAATCAGCCCCAGCATTTT. Amino acid sequence: CASSLARVNQPQHF.

The chain couples TRBV18 to TRBJ2-1; TRBD1 aligns across 10 bases. CDR1 is KGHSH and CDR2 is LQKENI in the germline V gene. Unmatched junction bases numbered 16, after V lost 6 bases and J lost 5 bases. The CDR3 is 18 residues long. CDR3: CASSRATVGTGAHNEQFF. In DNA, the CDR3 is TGTGCCAGCTCGCGGGCGACGGTAGGGACAGGGGCTCACAATGAGCAGTTCTTC.

J is TRBJ2-7 and V is TRBV11-3; perhaps TRBD1 as D (5 bases). There are 13 residues in the CDR3. Germline CDR1 is SGHNT and CDR2 is YENEEA. Trimming shortened V by 1 base and J by 6 bases, and 10 bases separated the two germline ends. CDR3 sequence: CASSLVDSGEQYF. CDR3 coding DNA: TGTGCCAGCAGCTTAGTCGACAGTGGCGAGCAGTACTTC.

The DNA for the CDR3 is TGTGCCAGCAGCTTGGACAGGGGGCGTCACGAGCAGTACTTC. Encoded protein: CASSLDRGRHEQYF. The chain couples TRBV7-2 to TRBJ2-7; TRBD1 aligns across 11 bases. CDR1 and CDR2 from the germline V gene are SGHTA and FQGNSA. The ends lost 3 bases at V and 5 bases at J; junction bases unmatched: 3. The CDR3 has 14 amino acids.

This clone was picked up one time. V usage is TRBV30 and J usage is TRBJ1-1, with D unclear. The CDR3 is 14 residues long. Trimming shortened V by 3 bases and J by 1 base, and 12 bases separated the two germline ends. In germline, CDR1 is GTSNPN, CDR2 SVGIG (reference sequence). CDR3 sequence reads: CAWRSGDTNTEAFF. Written as DNA, the CDR3 is TGTGCCTGGAGGTCGGGAGATACGAACACTGAAGCTTTCTTT.

V usage is TRBV4-1 and J usage is TRBJ2-1, with 9 positions matching TRBD2. The germline gives CDR1 MGHRA, CDR2 YSYEKL. The V gene end was trimmed by 8 bases and the J gene end by 8 bases; junction bases not matched to a gene: 16. The CDR3 consists of 16 residues. CDR3 region: CASGGGAGIEIYEQFF. The CDR3 coding sequence is TGCGCCAGCGGCGGGGGGGCGGGAATTGAAATTTATGAGCAGTTCTTC.

CDR3: CASSPRVYQETQYF. The CDR3 nucleotides are TGTGCCAGCAGCCCCAGGGTGTACCAAGAGACCCAGTACTTC. This chain connects TRBV5-6 to TRBJ2-5; the D gene is possibly TRBD1 (5 bases). The CDR3 extends over 14 amino acids. Germline V gene sequence: CDR1 SGHDT, CDR2 YYEEEE. V gave up 4 bases and J gave up 0 bases, with 10 bases separating them.

This chain links TRBV11-3 with TRBJ2-2, with D tentatively TRBD1 (7 bases). The CDR3 has 17 residues. Germline values: CDR1 SGHNT, CDR2 YENEEA. Trimming left V 2 bases short and J 0 bases short, with 13 bases between. The CDR3 spells CASSLLGGQANTGELFF. The CDR3 DNA is TGTGCCAGCAGCTTATTGGGAGGACAGGCGAACACCGGGGAGCTGTTTTTT. Combining the CDR3 with reference TRBV11-3 and TRBJ2-2 gives the whole variable domain EAGVVQSPRYKIIEKKQPVAFWCNPISGHNTLYWYLQNLGQGPELLIRYENEEAVDDSQLPKDRFSAERLKGVDSTLKIQPAELGDSAVYLCASSLLGGQANTGELFFGEGSRLTVL.

As concerns this clone: At one of its ends the junction is not consistent with the germline gene, which may arise from a read error. V usage is TRBV6-5 and J usage is TRBJ1-1; D is ambiguous. CDR1 MNHEY and CDR2 SVGAGI come from the germline V gene. The CDR3 contains 15 residues. This CDR3 reads CASSYSSGGLTEAFF. In nucleotides, the CDR3 is TGTGCCAGCAGCTACTCATCGGGAGGACTCACTGAAGCTTTCTTT.

V is TRBV25-1 and J is TRBJ1-1; D not resolved. V shed 5 bases and J shed 7 bases, with 11 bases lying between them. The CDR3 has 12 residues. Germline assignment: CDR1 MGHDK and CDR2 SYGVNS. CDR3 bases: TGTGCCAGCAGTCAGGCCATTGGTGAAGCTTTCTTT. Encoded protein: CASSQAIGEAFF.

In its sample, this clone was seen a few times. This chain links TRBV9 with TRBJ1-1; D not resolved. The V gene's germline CDR1 is SGDLS and CDR2 YYNGEE. The CDR3 contains 16 residues. V gave up 4 bases and J gave up 1 base, with 17 bases separating them. In DNA form, the CDR3 reads TGTGCCAGCAGCCCTAGTAGTATAGATTCGAACACTGAAGCTTTCTTT. It specifies CASSPSSIDSNTEAFF.

The rearrangement joins TRBV7-9 to TRBJ1-2; maybe TRBD1 (5 bases). Trimming took off 5 bases at V and 0 bases at J, with 16 bases between the two ends. Germline CDR1 reads SEHNR; CDR2 reads FQNEAQ (reference sequence). The CDR3 has 16 amino acids. DNA of the CDR3: TGTGCCAGCAGCCACTCAAGGGACTTAGCTAACTATGGCTACACCTTC. Translating gives CASSHSRDLANYGYTF.

The chain combines TRBV30 with TRBJ2-3; 11 nucleotides align to TRBD2. CDR1 and CDR2 (germline): GTSNPN, SVGIG (reference sequence). V shed 7 bases, J shed 2 bases, and the junction held 2 bases outside the gene matches. The CDR3 spans 13 residues. The CDR3 loop reads CASLAGVTDTQYF. The CDR3 nucleotides read TGTGCCTCACTAGCGGGGGTCACAGATACGCAGTATTTT.

The rearrangement links TRBV6-5 to TRBJ2-5; 7 bases fit TRBD2. CDR1 is MNHEY and CDR2 is SVGAGI in the germline V gene. The junction had 11 bases not matched to a gene; V was cut back by 6 bases and J by 7 bases. The CDR3 totals 14 residues. CDR3 sequence reads: CASRSRSGEATQYF. The CDR3 DNA reads as TGTGCCAGCAGGAGCCGGAGCGGGGAAGCGACCCAGTACTTC.

The rearrangement links TRBV7-9 to TRBJ2-7; maybe TRBD1 (5 bases). Germline V lookup: CDR1 SEHNR, CDR2 FQNEAQ (reference sequence). V was clipped by 2 bases and J by 2 bases, with 10 bases between them. CDR3 length equals 14 residues. CDR3 bases: TGTGCCAGCAGCTTACCAGGGTCCCCCTACGAGCAGTACTTC. Its translation: CASSLPGSPYEQYF.

This clone was seen more than once but under ten times. V gene TRBV15 combines with J gene TRBJ1-2; D gene unclear. V was clipped by 5 bases and J by 3 bases, with 13 bases between them. Germline V gene sequence: CDR1 LNHNV, CDR2 YYDKDF (reference sequence). The CDR3 loop spans 14 amino acids. CDR3 loop: CATSGRPGYYGYTF. CDR3 nucleotide sequence: TGTGCCACCAGCGGCAGACCGGGGTACTATGGCTACACCTTC.

The CDR3 spells CASSWDRGNTGELFF. In DNA, the CDR3 is TGTGCCAGCAGCTGGGACAGGGGGAACACCGGGGAGCTGTTTTTT. The chain has TRBV7-2 and TRBJ2-2, with 10 bases aligning to TRBD1. Germline lookup yields CDR1 SGHTA and CDR2 FQGNSA. J was trimmed by 1 base and V by 4 bases; bases with no gene match: 0. The CDR3 is made up of 15 amino acids.